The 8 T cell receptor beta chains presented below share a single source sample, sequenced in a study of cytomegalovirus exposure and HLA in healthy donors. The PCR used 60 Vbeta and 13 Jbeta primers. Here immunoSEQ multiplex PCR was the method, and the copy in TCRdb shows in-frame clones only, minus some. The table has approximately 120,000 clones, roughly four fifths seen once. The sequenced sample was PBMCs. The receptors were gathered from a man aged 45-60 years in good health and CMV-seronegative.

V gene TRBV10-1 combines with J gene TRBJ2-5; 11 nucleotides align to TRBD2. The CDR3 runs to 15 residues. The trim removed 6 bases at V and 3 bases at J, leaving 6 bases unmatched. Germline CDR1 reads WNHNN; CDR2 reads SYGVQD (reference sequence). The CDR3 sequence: CASRPTSGGKETQYF. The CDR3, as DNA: TGCGCCAGCAGGCCCACTAGCGGGGGCAAAGAGACCCAGTACTTC.

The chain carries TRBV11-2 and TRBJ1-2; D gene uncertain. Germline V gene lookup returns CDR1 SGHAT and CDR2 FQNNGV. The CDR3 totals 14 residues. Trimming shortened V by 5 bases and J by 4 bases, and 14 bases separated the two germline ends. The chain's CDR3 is CASSVGGQLYGYTF. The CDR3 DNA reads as TGTGCCAGCAGCGTAGGTGGGCAGCTCTATGGCTACACCTTC.

Here the CDR3 reads CGSARSYNSPLHF. DNA for the CDR3: TGTGGGAGCGCAAGGTCCTATAATTCACCCCTCCACTTT. This chain uses TRBV11-2 with TRBJ1-6; D gene unclear. CDR1 is SGHAT, CDR2 FQNNGV, per germline. The CDR3 extends over 13 amino acids.

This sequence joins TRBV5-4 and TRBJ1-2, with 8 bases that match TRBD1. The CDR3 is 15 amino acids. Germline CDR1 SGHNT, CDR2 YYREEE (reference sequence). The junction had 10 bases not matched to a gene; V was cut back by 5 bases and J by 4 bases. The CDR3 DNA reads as TGTGCCAGCAGTAAGGGGGACAGGTCCCGCTATGGCTACACCTTC. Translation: CASSKGDRSRYGYTF.

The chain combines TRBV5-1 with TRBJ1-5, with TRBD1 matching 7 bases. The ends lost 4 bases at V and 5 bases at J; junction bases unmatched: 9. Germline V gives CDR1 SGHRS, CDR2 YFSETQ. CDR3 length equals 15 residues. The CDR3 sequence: CASSTDGTAYQPQHF. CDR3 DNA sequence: TGCGCCAGCAGCACGGACGGGACAGCTTATCAGCCCCAGCATTTT. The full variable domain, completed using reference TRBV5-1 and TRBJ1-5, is KAGVTQTPRYLIKTRGQQVTLSCSPISGHRSVSWYQQTPGQGLQFLFEYFSETQRNKGNFPGRFSGRQFSNSRSEMNVSTLELGDSALYLCASSTDGTAYQPQHFGDGTRLSIL.

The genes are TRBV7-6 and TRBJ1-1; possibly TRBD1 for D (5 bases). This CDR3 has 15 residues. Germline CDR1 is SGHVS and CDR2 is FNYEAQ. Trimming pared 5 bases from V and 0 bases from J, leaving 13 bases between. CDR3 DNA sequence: TGTGCCAGCAGCCCACCGTGGGGCTTGAACACTGAAGCTTTCTTT. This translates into CASSPPWGLNTEAFF.

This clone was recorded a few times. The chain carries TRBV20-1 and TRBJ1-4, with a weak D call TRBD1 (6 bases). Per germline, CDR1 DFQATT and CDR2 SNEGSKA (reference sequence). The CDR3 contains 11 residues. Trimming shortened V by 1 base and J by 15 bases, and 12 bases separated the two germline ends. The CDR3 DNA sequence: TGCAGTGCTAGAGTCAGGGGTAGGATGTTTTTT. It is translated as CSARVRGRMFF.

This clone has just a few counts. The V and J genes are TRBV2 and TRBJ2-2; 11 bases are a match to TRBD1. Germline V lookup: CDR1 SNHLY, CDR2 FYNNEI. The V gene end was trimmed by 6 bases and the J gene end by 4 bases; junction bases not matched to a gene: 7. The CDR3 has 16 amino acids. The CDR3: CASRAGQGARTGELFF. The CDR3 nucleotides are TGTGCCAGCAGGGCAGGACAGGGGGCGCGCACCGGGGAGCTGTTTTTT.